This TCR beta chain was sequenced in a study of somatic mutations in cytotoxic T cells in rheumatoid arthritis. Study results and caveats: Clonality of CD8+ cells rose with age in rheumatoid arthritis patients but not healthy controls.

With 0 bases clipped from V and 0 bases from J, the junction kept 11 bases outside the gene matches. From germline, CDR1 is LNHNV and CDR2 YYDKDF (reference sequence). The CDR3 sequence is 20 residues long. Profiled with immunoSEQ multiplex PCR; TCRdb holds only in-frame clones, not every one. The sample carries about 7,000 clones, around 75% recorded once. This clone is medium-sized within its sample. Its antigen is not known. This chain connects TRBV15 to TRBJ2-6; 7 bases map to TRBD1. Sequenced sample: CD8+ T cells sorted from blood. The source is an adult with rheumatoid arthritis. CDR3 amino acids: CATSRDGDGTVYSGANVLTF. In DNA, the CDR3 is TGTGCCACCAGCAGAGATGGGGACGGGACAGTTTACTCTGGGGCCAACGTCCTGACTTTC.